The sequence of this T cell receptor (beta chain) was determined in a study of CD8 T cells in ankylosing spondylitis. From the 5' RACE reads, TCRdb called clonotypes with MiXCR, one entry per CDR3 protein. The table lists about 150,000 distinct CDR3 sequences, under 55% of them singletons. For this clonotype: The antigen is undetermined.

Study-level points and caveats: Significant enrichment of disease-linked clones was reportedly seen in matched ankylosing spondylitis synovial fluid.

The CDR3 is 14 residues long. The V end was cut by 3 bases, the J end by 7 bases, with 12 bases between. Germline V gene data show CDR1 as MDHEN and CDR2 as SYDVKM. The specimen sequenced was synovial fluid, either unsorted or a sorted T cell fraction (not recorded which). This clonotype was sampled from a male donor with ankylosing spondylitis. The chain employs TRBV28 and TRBJ2-2; a weak D match, TRBD1 (5 bases). The CDR3 reads CASSLPGKGGELFF. In DNA, the CDR3 is TGTGCCAGCAGTTTGCCAGGGAAAGGCGGGGAGCTGTTTTTT.